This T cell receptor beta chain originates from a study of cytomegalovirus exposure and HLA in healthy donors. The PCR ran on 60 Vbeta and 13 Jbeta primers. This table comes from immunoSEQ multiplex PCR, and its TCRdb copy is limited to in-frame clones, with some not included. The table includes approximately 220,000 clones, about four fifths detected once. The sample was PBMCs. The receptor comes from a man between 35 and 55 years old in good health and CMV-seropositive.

The CDR3 bases are TGCGCCAGCAGCTTGGCTACCGATGGCTATGGCTACACCTTC. It yields the protein CASSLATDGYGYTF. This rearrangement joins TRBV5-1 to TRBJ1-2, with D uncertain. Germline lookup yields CDR1 SGHRS and CDR2 YFSETQ. The V gene lost 0 bases and the J gene lost 4 bases, with 10 bases spanning the gap. This CDR3 region has 14 residues. Complete variable domain (other parts from reference TRBV5-1 and TRBJ1-2): KAGVTQTPRYLIKTRGQQVTLSCSPISGHRSVSWYQQTPGQGLQFLFEYFSETQRNKGNFPGRFSGRQFSNSRSEMNVSTLELGDSALYLCASSLATDGYGYTFGSGTRLTVV.